A single sample gave rise to the 23 T cell receptor beta chains below, sequenced in a study of PD-1 blockade in classical Hodgkin lymphoma (dated by TCRdb to about 2020). This specimen's time point label, per the study, means: cycle 1 day 1 (C1D1), immediately before nivolumab initiation. Every trial patient had relapsed following autologous stem cell transplantation, and prior brentuximab vedotin exposure was what differed among cohorts A, B and C. A Miltenyi CD4+ T cell isolation kit was used for magnetic negative selection to purify CD4+ T cells from thawed PBMCs. The library came from the immunoSEQ multiplex PCR assay. TCRdb retrieved this table from immuneACCESS and kept in-frame rearrangements only. Not all clones are present; in checked studies, unresolved V genes account for under half, and no reason is known for the remainder. For this sample there are about 7,000 clones; approximately 80% appear just once. About 4.1% of the sample goes to the ten largest clones.

The sequencing used CD4+ T cells from blood, collected at baseline. These receptors were obtained from a human donor with classical Hodgkin lymphoma.

The chain has TRBV5-1 and TRBJ2-3; D uncertain. V was cut by 1 base and J by 2 bases, with 14 bases left in between. The CDR3 is 16 amino acids. Germline CDR1 is SGHRS and CDR2 is YFSETQ. The chain's CDR3 is CASSLIGKMVTDTQYF. For the CDR3, the DNA is TGCGCCAGCAGCTTGATCGGAAAAATGGTCACAGATACGCAGTATTTT.

This clone came up a few times. The chain has TRBV7-8 and TRBJ1-1, with D tentatively TRBD1 (6 bases). Trimming took 6 bases from V and 4 from J, leaving 18 bases between them. Germline V gives CDR1 SGHVS, CDR2 FQNEAQ. The CDR3 is 15 amino acids. CDR3 region: CASSRGGGITTEAFF. CDR3 DNA: TGTGCCAGCAGTCGCGGAGGGGGAATTACCACTGAAGCTTTCTTT.

The chain has TRBV5-3 and TRBJ2-3; D remains unclear. TRBV5-3 is sorted into the ORF group, with uncertain function. CDR3 size: 13 residues. With 4 bases removed from V and 5 bases from J, the gap between germline ends came to 11 bases. The CDR3 DNA reads as TGTGCCAGAAGCCGTCACATAAGAGATACGCAGTATTTT. Protein product: CARSRHIRDTQYF.

The chain recombines TRBV28 with TRBJ1-3; the D gene is possibly TRBD1 (6 bases). Germline V gene data show CDR1 as MDHEN and CDR2 as SYDVKM. The V end was cut by 8 bases, the J end by 2 bases, with 13 bases between. The CDR3 runs 14 residues. The CDR3 sequence is CASHTGGAGNTIYF. The CDR3 nucleotides are TGTGCCAGCCATACGGGGGGCGCTGGAAACACCATATATTTT.

The J gene is TRBJ2-3, the V gene TRBV4-3, with a tentative D call TRBD2 (5 bases). Germline V gives CDR1 LGHNA, CDR2 YSLEER. V was cut by 7 bases and J by 0 bases, with 17 bases left in between. This CDR3 has 16 amino acids. CDR3 sequence: CASTQIRGSSTDTQYF. The DNA of the CDR3 is TGCGCCAGCACTCAAATCCGGGGTTCTAGCACAGATACGCAGTATTTT.

The gene calls are TRBV6-5 and TRBJ1-3; D is ambiguous. The CDR3 has 13 amino acids. Germline V CDR1 and CDR2: MNHEY, SVGAGI. V gave up 9 bases and J gave up 2 bases, with 11 bases separating them. CDR3 in amino acids: CARVYRAGNTIYF. CDR3 DNA: TGTGCCAGGGTGTATAGAGCTGGAAACACCATATATTTT.

The chain joins TRBV11-2 to TRBJ2-7; D could derive from TRBD1 or TRBD2 (5 bases each). The V end lost 4 bases, the J end lost 2 bases, and 12 bases lay between the germline ends. Germline V gives CDR1 SGHAT, CDR2 FQNNGV. The CDR3 consists of 14 residues. CDR3 residues: CASSYGRGAYEQYF. For the CDR3, the DNA is TGTGCCAGCAGCTACGGTAGAGGGGCCTACGAGCAGTACTTC.

The V and J genes are TRBV6-6 and TRBJ2-7, with a possible D match to TRBD2 (6 bases). V was trimmed by 7 bases and J by 4 bases, leaving 14 bases between them. The CDR3 runs to 13 residues. CDR1 and CDR2 (germline): MNHNY, SVGAGI (reference sequence). The CDR3 DNA reads as TGTGCCAGCAACTTCGGGGGAAGATACGAGCAGTACTTC. It is translated as CASNFGGRYEQYF.

The chain combines TRBV19 with TRBJ2-1; D is possibly TRBD2 (6 bases). Germline V gene data show CDR1 as LNHDA and CDR2 as SQIVND (reference sequence). CDR3 length: 14 amino acids. Trimming left V 5 bases short and J 4 bases short, with 12 bases between. The CDR3 is CASSGLALYNEQFF. CDR3 coding DNA: TGTGCCAGTAGTGGGCTAGCGCTATACAATGAGCAGTTCTTC.

Here the CDR3 DNA reads TGCGCCAGCAGCCAAGATGGTCTAGCGGGAGGATATGAGCAGTTCTTC. It encodes CASSQDGLAGGYEQFF. The chain has TRBV4-3 and TRBJ2-1, with 11 nucleotides matching TRBD2. The CDR3 is 16 residues long. Germline assignment: CDR1 LGHNA and CDR2 YSLEER. J lost 8 bases, V lost 0 bases, and 6 bases had no gene match.

This chain connects TRBV4-2 to TRBJ1-4; D ambiguous. This CDR3 region has 12 residues. V dropped 0 bases and J dropped 6 bases, with 2 bases sitting between them. The germline V gene has CDR1 LGHNA and CDR2 YNFKEQ. The CDR3 sequence: CASSQDDEKLFF. The DNA of the CDR3 is TGTGCCAGCAGCCAAGATGATGAAAAACTGTTTTTT.

The chain uses TRBV5-5 and TRBJ2-1; 12 bases fit TRBD2. CDR1 SGHKS and CDR2 YYEKEE come from the germline V gene (reference sequence). The CDR3 spans 17 residues. The V and J ends lost 4 bases and 4 bases, in that order; junction bases with no gene match: 9. The CDR3 bases are TGTGCCAGCAGCCTCAGTCCCCTAGCGGGAGGGTACAATGAGCAGTTCTTC. This sequence encodes CASSLSPLAGGYNEQFF.

V gene TRBV4-2 combines with J gene TRBJ1-3, with 7 bases that match TRBD1. The CDR3 covers 16 residues. V gave up 4 bases and J gave up 0 bases; unmatched junction bases: 6. Germline V lookup: CDR1 LGHNA, CDR2 YNFKEQ. In nucleotides, the CDR3 is TGTGCCAGCAGCCGAAGCCAGGGGGGCTCTGGAAACACCATATATTTT. It yields the protein CASSRSQGGSGNTIYF.

This chain links TRBV6-5 with TRBJ1-2; TRBD1 is a possible D gene (5 bases). Looked up from germline, CDR1 is MNHEY and CDR2 is SVGAGI. Trimming took off 5 bases at V and 5 bases at J, with 15 bases between the two ends. The CDR3 consists of 14 residues. The CDR3 region is CASSKGENLYGYTF. Here the CDR3 DNA reads TGTGCCAGCAGTAAAGGGGAAAACCTTTATGGCTACACCTTC.

The chain uses TRBV6-6 and TRBJ1-3; 8 positions match TRBD1. J lost 4 bases, V lost 6 bases, and 8 bases had no gene match. The V gene's germline CDR1 is MNHNY and CDR2 SVGAGI (reference sequence). The CDR3 length is 15 residues. The DNA of the CDR3 is TGTGCCAGCAGATCCGGGACAGGAGAGGGAAACACCATATATTTT. Residues: CASRSGTGEGNTIYF.

In this sample, this clone turned up once. The V call is TRBV27, the J call TRBJ2-2; D may be TRBD2 (6 bases). V was trimmed by 3 bases and J by 3 bases, leaving 11 bases between them. CDR1 and CDR2 (germline): MNHEY, SMNVEV (reference sequence). The CDR3 runs to 15 residues. DNA for the CDR3: TGTGCCAGCAGTTTTGGCAGCGGGTACACCGGGGAGCTGTTTTTT. It yields the protein CASSFGSGYTGELFF.

The chain carries TRBV28 and TRBJ2-1; 11 nucleotides match TRBD2. The CDR3 extends over 16 amino acids. Germline V lookup: CDR1 MDHEN, CDR2 SYDVKM. The ends lost 5 bases at V and 3 bases at J; junction bases unmatched: 6. CDR3 loop: CASSIFGLAGYNEQFF. DNA for the CDR3: TGTGCCAGCAGTATCTTCGGACTAGCGGGCTACAATGAGCAGTTCTTC.

J is TRBJ2-3 and V is TRBV7-9; a possible D gene is TRBD2 (6 bases). Per germline, CDR1 SEHNR and CDR2 FQNEAQ (reference sequence). V lost 5 bases, J lost 7 bases, and 13 bases lay in between. The CDR3 consists of 13 residues. The CDR3 DNA reads as TGTGCCAGCAGCCTCGGGGGTGGGAATACGCAGTATTTT. Amino acids: CASSLGGGNTQYF.

The CDR3 loop reads CASSLEYYQPQHF. For the CDR3, the DNA is TGTGCCAGCAGCTTAGAATACTATCAGCCCCAGCATTTT. V and J are TRBV7-2 and TRBJ1-5; D unresolved. V was trimmed by 1 base and J by 5 bases, leaving 6 bases between them. The CDR3 has 13 amino acids. Germline assignment: CDR1 SGHTA and CDR2 FQGNSA.

The sample holds one count of this clone. This chain joins TRBV7-8 and TRBJ2-7, with D maybe TRBD2 (6 bases). Germline V CDR1 and CDR2: SGHVS, FQNEAQ. This CDR3 is 14 amino acids long. V lost 5 bases, J lost 4 bases, and 15 bases lay in between. CDR3 in amino acids: CASSRGGSGYEQYF. CDR3 DNA: TGTGCCAGCAGCCGCGGTGGTAGCGGTTACGAGCAGTACTTC.

The rearrangement joins TRBV7-8 to TRBJ2-5; TRBD2 is a possible D gene (5 bases). The CDR3 has 14 amino acids. Germline V gives CDR1 SGHVS, CDR2 FQNEAQ. V lost 4 bases to trimming and J lost 7 bases, with 16 bases between them. In DNA form, the CDR3 reads TGTGCCAGCAGCTCGACGGGGTGGTCCGGGACCCAGTACTTC. Amino acids: CASSSTGWSGTQYF. Variable domain in full (rest from reference TRBV7-8 and TRBJ2-5): GAGVSQSPRYKVAKRGQDVALRCDPISGHVSLFWYQQALGQGPEFLTYFQNEAQLDKSGLPSDRFFAERPEGSVSTLKIQRTQQEDSAVYLCASSSTGWSGTQYFGPGTRLLVL.

The chain carries TRBV6-5 and TRBJ2-7; D not certain. V gave up 6 bases and J gave up 6 bases, with 18 bases separating them. The CDR3 is 14 amino acids. Germline CDR1 is MNHEY and CDR2 is SVGAGI. DNA for the CDR3: TGTGCCAGCAGACCCCCTTTCAATGAAGGCGAGCAGTACTTC. Translated, it gives CASRPPFNEGEQYF.

This clone appeared once. This rearrangement joins TRBV11-2 to TRBJ2-3; D is unresolved. The CDR3 covers 11 residues. Trimming stripped 0 bases from V and 6 bases from J, with 1 base between. Germline assignment: CDR1 SGHAT and CDR2 FQNNGV. The CDR3 is CASSLEDTQYF. The CDR3 bases are TGTGCCAGCAGCTTAGAGGATACGCAGTATTTT.